These 8 T cell receptor beta chains share one sample of origin, sequenced in a study of CD8+CD57+ T cells in acquired aplastic anemia. Whoever was chosen for sequencing had shown CD8+CD57+ cell expansion by flow cytometry. Genomic DNA constituted the template upon which TCR beta VDJ and CDR3 profiling was performed. A single record per CDR3 protein comes from TCRdb applying MiXCR to the reads. The sample has around 200,000 distinct CDR3 sequences, 48% seen once. Specimen: sorted CD4+, CD8+, or CD8+CD57+ T cells (not recorded which) from PBMCs. These TCRs come from a human donor with aplastic anemia.

This clonotype was counted many times. V gene TRBV5-1 combines with J gene TRBJ2-3; a weak D match, TRBD1 (5 bases). Germline V gene lookup returns CDR1 SGHRS and CDR2 YFSETQ. The CDR3 is made up of 15 amino acids. V was cut by 5 bases and J by 6 bases, with 19 bases left in between. CDR3 coding DNA: TGCGCCAGCAGGTTTCGGTCCCAGGGTGGGGATACGCAGTATTTT. This gives the protein CASRFRSQGGDTQYF.

The chain links TRBV4-2 to TRBJ2-3; 7 bases match TRBD2. V was clipped by 1 base and J by 7 bases; unmatched bases: 8. This CDR3 comprises 15 residues. Germline CDR1 and CDR2: LGHNA and YNFKEQ. In DNA form, the CDR3 reads TGTGCCAGCAGCCAAGGGGCTAGCGGTGGTTATACGCAGTATTTT. Protein: CASSQGASGGYTQYF.

V and J are TRBV25-1 and TRBJ2-3, with 10 bases identical to TRBD2. After removal of 1 base from V and 2 bases from J, the junction contained 9 bases not matched to a gene. The CDR3 covers 18 residues. Germline lookup yields CDR1 MGHDK and CDR2 SYGVNS. CDR3 sequence reads: CASSESPGLAEITDTQYF. CDR3 nucleotides: TGTGCCAGCAGTGAATCCCCCGGACTAGCGGAAATCACAGATACGCAGTATTTT. The variable domain in full, completed from reference TRBV25-1 and TRBJ2-3, reads EADIYQTPRYLVIGTGKKITLECSQTMGHDKMYWYQQDPGMELHLIHYSYGVNSTEKGDLSSESTVSRIRTEHFPLTLESARPSHTSQYLCASSESPGLAEITDTQYFGPGTRLTVL.

This clonotype was seen more than once but under ten times. The rearrangement joins TRBV12-5 to TRBJ1-5, with D perhaps matching TRBD1 (6 bases). The germline V and J ends were trimmed by 1 base and 12 bases, with 10 bases remaining between them. Germline V lookup: CDR1 LGHNT, CDR2 FRNRAP. The CDR3 sequence is 12 residues long. The CDR3 DNA follows: TGTGCTAGTGGTTTGGGGCAGGGGCTCCAGCATTTT. Amino acid sequence: CASGLGQGLQHF.

The chain links TRBV5-1 to TRBJ2-7; TRBD2 is a possible D gene (6 bases). V shed 1 base and J shed 0 bases, with 11 bases lying between them. Germline-derived CDR1 and CDR2 are SGHRS and YFSETQ. The CDR3 has 15 amino acids. The CDR3: CASSLSGTASYEQYF. CDR3 nucleotides: TGCGCCAGCAGCTTGTCCGGGACTGCCTCCTACGAGCAGTACTTC.

The V and J genes are TRBV29-1 and TRBJ2-7; 10 bases align to TRBD1. Germline assignment: CDR1 SQVTM and CDR2 ANQGSEA. This CDR3 has 15 amino acids. The junction had 11 bases not matched to a gene; V was cut back by 6 bases and J by 3 bases. CDR3 in amino acids: CSVDPGQGPNYEQYF. CDR3 DNA sequence: TGCAGCGTCGACCCGGGACAGGGGCCGAACTACGAGCAGTACTTC.

J is TRBJ2-7 and V is TRBV24-1; D might be TRBD2 (6 bases). CDR3 size: 13 residues. V lost 3 bases, J lost 7 bases, and 12 bases lay in between. Per the germline V gene, CDR1 is KGHDR and CDR2 is SFDVKD. Here the CDR3 reads CATSDVAAREQYF. The CDR3 DNA reads as TGTGCCACCAGTGATGTAGCGGCCAGGGAGCAGTACTTC.

V gene TRBV19 combines with J gene TRBJ2-5, with TRBD2 identical over 7 bases. Germline assignment: CDR1 LNHDA and CDR2 SQIVND (reference sequence). The ends lost 6 bases at V and 5 bases at J; junction bases unmatched: 15. The CDR3 length is 16 residues. DNA of the CDR3: TGTGCCAGTAGAACCCTAGCGGCAACTGGTGTGGAGACCCAGTACTTC. It is translated as CASRTLAATGVETQYF.